This TCR beta chain is from a study of OX40 agonist ivuxolimab in advanced cancers. About the study: From about 23 to 85 years was the age range, with a mean of approximately 58 years, and 65% to 90% were male.

The CDR3 is 13 residues long. Germline V gene lookup returns CDR1 GTSNPN and CDR2 SVGIG (reference sequence). Germline trimming cut 2 bases from V and 5 bases from J; bases unmatched to any gene: 5. This table comes from immunoSEQ multiplex PCR, and its TCRdb copy is limited to in-frame clones, with some not included. Of tens of thousands of clones in the sample, more than 70% are singletons; the top ten hold over 0.15%. The chain uses TRBV30 and TRBJ2-5; 7 bases match TRBD1. This clonotype originated in an adult with an advanced solid tumor such as melanoma, head and neck, liver or kidney cancer. The specimen comprised CD4+ or CD8+ T cells sorted from blood, sampled in a trial of the OX40 agonist ivuxolimab. The CDR3 coding sequence is TGTGCCTGGAGTAAAATACAGGGGGAGACCCAGTACTTC. This translates into CAWSKIQGETQYF.